The present T cell receptor (beta chain) was sequenced within a study of blood T cells in healthy people across ages. Germline V gene lookup returns CDR1 ENHRY and CDR2 SYGVKD. V was clipped by 10 bases and J by 3 bases, with 14 bases between them. CDR3 length: 13 amino acids. It was with a sample-barcoded 5' primer and a J-beta primer mix that a second PCR of roughly 7 to 11 cycles was run. One entry per CDR3 protein results from TCRdb running MiXCR on the 5' RACE reads. There are about 680,000 distinct CDR3 sequences in the sample; more than 40% occur only once, and approximately 32% lies in the top ten.

The source is a woman aged 55-70 years in good health. Sequenced: blood. This chain connects TRBV10-3 to TRBJ2-3; D may match TRBD1 or TRBD2 (6 bases each). The CDR3 nucleotides are TGTGCCACAACAGGGACTCATACAGATACGCAGTATTTT. Translated: CATTGTHTDTQYF.